The entry below gives a single TCR beta chain sequence along with its context. These data originate in a study of cytomegalovirus exposure and HLA in healthy donors. There are 13 residues in the CDR3. Germline V gene lookup returns CDR1 LNHDA and CDR2 SQIVND (reference sequence). V lost 7 bases to trimming and J lost 8 bases, with 17 bases between them. PCR amplification relied on 60 Vbeta primers (plus 13 Jbeta primers). TCRdb keeps only in-frame clones here, not all; method: immunoSEQ multiplex PCR. Of roughly 150,000 clones in the sample, around 77% were seen once. This TCR derives from a man between 25 and 39 years old in good health. The chain has TRBV19 and TRBJ1-2; D is undetermined. The specimen sequenced was PBMCs. The CDR3 loop reads CASKGGQAGGYTF. The CDR3 nucleotides are TGTGCCAGTAAAGGAGGGCAGGCGGGCGGCTACACCTTC.